This T cell receptor beta chain was documented in a study of T cells after yellow fever vaccination. The overall study: Low-cell-number fractions underwent preparation using SMART-Seq v4 Ultra Low Input.

TCRdb re-derived calls from the 5' RACE reads in MiXCR, one entry per CDR3 protein. The sample yields more than 300,000 distinct CDR3 sequences, roughly 10% seen once. V lost 5 bases, J lost 7 bases, and 17 bases lay in between. The CDR3 is 13 amino acids. Germline V gene lookup returns CDR1 DFQATT and CDR2 SNEGSKA (reference sequence). This clonotype was counted at least ten times. The TCR was taken from a man aged 18 to 35 who received the YFV17D yellow fever vaccine. The sequencing used CD4+ T cells sorted from PBMCs, collected 45 days after the yellow fever booster vaccination. The chain is built from TRBV20-1 and TRBJ1-2, with D perhaps matching TRBD1 (6 bases). The DNA for the CDR3 is TGCAGTGCTGGATCAACAGGGAACAGTGGCTACACCTTC. Amino acid sequence: CSAGSTGNSGYTF.